This T cell receptor beta chain was documented in a study of cytomegalovirus exposure and HLA in healthy donors. Whole-study findings and limits: Specificity for CMV antigens was confirmed in vitro for a few of the CMV-associated chains. The study labeled approximately 150 TCR beta chains cytomegalovirus-associated. The tendency of first-cohort TCR clusters to co-occur in the roughly 110 validation repertoires emerged from a later analysis.

The CDR3 runs 15 residues. The V gene lost 4 bases and the J gene lost 5 bases, with 18 bases spanning the gap. CDR1 is SGHRS, CDR2 YFSETQ, per germline. Separation from the roughly 700-subject first cohort characterized the roughly 120-subject validation cohort, to which the donors belonged. The method was immunoSEQ multiplex PCR; TCRdb's version includes in-frame clones alone and lacks a portion of them. Among about 400,000 clones, around 86% were seen once, and the ten largest hold roughly 0.75%. Details on this clone: Its antigen remains unidentified.

The sequence was collected from a woman aged 18-29 years in good health and CMV-seronegative. V is TRBV5-1 and J is TRBJ1-1, with D unresolved. Sequencing was done on a sample of PBMCs. CDR3 nucleotide sequence: TGCGCCAGCAGCCCCGGTCTCCCTGTTGATACTGAAGCTTTCTTT. Its protein is CASSPGLPVDTEAFF.